The entry that follows covers one TCR beta chain sequence. The data were obtained in a study of shared clonotypes between healthy human individuals. CDR3 length: 16 amino acids. With 5 bases removed from V and 4 bases from J, the gap between germline ends came to 15 bases. Germline lookup yields CDR1 SSHAT and CDR2 FNYEAQ (reference sequence). Only in-frame clones appear in the TCRdb table, and some are missing; sequencing was by immunoSEQ multiplex PCR. The sample lists more than 2 million clones; 90% to 95% were seen once. Naive CD8 cells comprised CD45RO-negative, CCR7-positively selected cells, excluding terminally differentiated effector memory CD45RA+ cells.

The chain recombines TRBV7-7 with TRBJ1-6; D unclear. The material sequenced was naive CD8+ T cells from PBMCs. The receptor's source is a man aged 18 to 35 in good health. Some clones in this sample may be carry-over from other donors' samples. This CDR3 is CASSRRIFKYNSPLHF. CDR3 sequence (DNA): TGTGCCAGCAGCCGACGTATATTCAAATATAATTCACCCCTCCACTTT. The variable domain in full, completed from reference TRBV7-7 and TRBJ1-6, reads GAGVSQSPRYKVTKRGQDVTLRCDPISSHATLYWYQQALGQGPEFLTYFNYEAQPDKSGLPSDRFSAERPEGSISTLTIQRTEQRDSAMYRCASSRRIFKYNSPLHFGNGTRLTVT.